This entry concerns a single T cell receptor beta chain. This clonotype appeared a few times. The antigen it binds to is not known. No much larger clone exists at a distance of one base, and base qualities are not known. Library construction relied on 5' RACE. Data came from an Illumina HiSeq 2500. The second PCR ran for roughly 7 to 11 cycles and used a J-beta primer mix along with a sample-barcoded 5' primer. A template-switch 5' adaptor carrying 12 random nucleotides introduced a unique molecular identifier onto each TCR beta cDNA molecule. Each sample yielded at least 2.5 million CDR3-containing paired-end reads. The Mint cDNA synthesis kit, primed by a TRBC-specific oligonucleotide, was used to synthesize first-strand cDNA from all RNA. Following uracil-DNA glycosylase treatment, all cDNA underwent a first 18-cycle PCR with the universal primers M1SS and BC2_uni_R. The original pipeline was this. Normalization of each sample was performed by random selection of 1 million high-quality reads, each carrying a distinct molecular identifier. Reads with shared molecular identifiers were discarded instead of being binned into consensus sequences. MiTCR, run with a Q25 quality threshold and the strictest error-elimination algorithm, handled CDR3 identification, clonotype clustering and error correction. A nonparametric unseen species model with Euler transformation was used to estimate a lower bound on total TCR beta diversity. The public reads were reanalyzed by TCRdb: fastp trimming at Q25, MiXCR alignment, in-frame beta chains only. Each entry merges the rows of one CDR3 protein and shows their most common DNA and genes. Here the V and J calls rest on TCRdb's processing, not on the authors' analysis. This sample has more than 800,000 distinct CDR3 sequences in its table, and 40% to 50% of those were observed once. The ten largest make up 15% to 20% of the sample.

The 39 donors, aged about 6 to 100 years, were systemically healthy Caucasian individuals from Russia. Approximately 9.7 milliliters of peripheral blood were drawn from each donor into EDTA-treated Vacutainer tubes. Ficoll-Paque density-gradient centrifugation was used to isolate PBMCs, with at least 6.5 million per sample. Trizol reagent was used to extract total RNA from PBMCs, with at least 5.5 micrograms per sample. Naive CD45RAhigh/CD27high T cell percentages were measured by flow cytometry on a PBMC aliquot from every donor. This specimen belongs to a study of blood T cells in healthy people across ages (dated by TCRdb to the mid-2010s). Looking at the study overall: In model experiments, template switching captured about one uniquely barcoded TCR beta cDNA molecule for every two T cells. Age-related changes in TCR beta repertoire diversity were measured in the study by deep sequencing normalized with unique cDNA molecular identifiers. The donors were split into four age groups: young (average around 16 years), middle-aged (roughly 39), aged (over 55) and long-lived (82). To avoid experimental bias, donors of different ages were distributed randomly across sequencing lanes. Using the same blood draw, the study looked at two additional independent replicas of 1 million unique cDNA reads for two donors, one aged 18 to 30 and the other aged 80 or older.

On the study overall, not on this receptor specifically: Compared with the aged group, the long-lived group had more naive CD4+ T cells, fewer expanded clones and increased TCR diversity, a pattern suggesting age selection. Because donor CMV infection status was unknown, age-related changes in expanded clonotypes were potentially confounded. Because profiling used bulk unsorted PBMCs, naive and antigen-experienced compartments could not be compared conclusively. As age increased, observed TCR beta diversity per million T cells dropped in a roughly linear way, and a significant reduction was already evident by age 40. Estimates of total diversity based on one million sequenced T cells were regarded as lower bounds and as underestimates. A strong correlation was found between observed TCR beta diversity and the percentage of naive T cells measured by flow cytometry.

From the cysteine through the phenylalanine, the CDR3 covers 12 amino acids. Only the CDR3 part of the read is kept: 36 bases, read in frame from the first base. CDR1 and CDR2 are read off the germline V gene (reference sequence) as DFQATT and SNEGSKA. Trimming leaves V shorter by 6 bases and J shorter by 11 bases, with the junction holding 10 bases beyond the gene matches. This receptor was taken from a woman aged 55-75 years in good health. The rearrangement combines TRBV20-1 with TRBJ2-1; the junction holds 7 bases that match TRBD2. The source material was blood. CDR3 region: CSATPSGTQQFF. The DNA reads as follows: TGCAGTGCCACCCCGAGCGGGACTCAGCAGTTCTTC.